Included here is one T cell receptor beta chain sequence, with context. The data were obtained in a study of technical replicates of blood from a handful of donors. Generated by immunoSEQ multiplex PCR, the TCRdb table keeps only in-frame clones and is missing some. In the table there are about 88,000 clones, 92% of which are singletons. The sequence was collected from a human donor in good health. Input material: T cells isolated from PBMCs.

CDR3 in amino acids: CASGSRGYMNTEAFF. Written as DNA, the CDR3 is TGCGCCAGCGGTTCCAGGGGATACATGAACACTGAAGCTTTCTTT. The V call is TRBV4-1, the J call TRBJ1-1; D is perhaps TRBD1 (6 bases). CDR1 is MGHRA, CDR2 YSYEKL, per germline. V shed 8 bases and J shed 0 bases, with 16 bases lying between them. The CDR3 is 15 residues long.